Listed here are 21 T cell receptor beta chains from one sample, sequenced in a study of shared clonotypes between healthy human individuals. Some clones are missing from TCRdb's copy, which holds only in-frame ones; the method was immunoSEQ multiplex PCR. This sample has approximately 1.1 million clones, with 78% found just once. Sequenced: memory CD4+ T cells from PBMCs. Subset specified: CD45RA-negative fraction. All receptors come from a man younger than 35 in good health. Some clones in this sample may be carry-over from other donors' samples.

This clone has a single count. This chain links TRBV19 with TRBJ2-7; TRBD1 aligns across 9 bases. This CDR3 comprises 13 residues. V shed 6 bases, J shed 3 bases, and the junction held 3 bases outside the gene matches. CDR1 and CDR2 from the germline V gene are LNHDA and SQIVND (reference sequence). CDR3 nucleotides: TGTGCCAGTAGGGGGACAGGGCGCTACGAGCAGTACTTC. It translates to CASRGTGRYEQYF.

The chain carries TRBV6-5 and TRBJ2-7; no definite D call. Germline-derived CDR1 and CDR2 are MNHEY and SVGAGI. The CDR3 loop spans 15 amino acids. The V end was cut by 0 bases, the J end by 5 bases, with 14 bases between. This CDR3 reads CASSYSRVGYHEQYF. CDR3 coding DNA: TGTGCCAGCAGTTACTCGCGCGTCGGTTACCACGAGCAGTACTTC.

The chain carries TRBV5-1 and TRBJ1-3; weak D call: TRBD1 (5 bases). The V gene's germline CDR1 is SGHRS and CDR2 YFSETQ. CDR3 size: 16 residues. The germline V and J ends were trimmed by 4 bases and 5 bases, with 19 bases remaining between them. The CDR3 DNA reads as TGCGCCAGCAGCCGAGACCCCGGGGGAACTCGAAACACCATATATTTT. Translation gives CASSRDPGGTRNTIYF.

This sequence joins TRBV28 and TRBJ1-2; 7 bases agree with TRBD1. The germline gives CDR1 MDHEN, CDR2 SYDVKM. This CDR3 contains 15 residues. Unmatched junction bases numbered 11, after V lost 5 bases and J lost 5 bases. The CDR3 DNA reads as TGTGCCAGCAGTGACAGGACAGGAATAATTTATGGCTACACCTTC. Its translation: CASSDRTGIIYGYTF.

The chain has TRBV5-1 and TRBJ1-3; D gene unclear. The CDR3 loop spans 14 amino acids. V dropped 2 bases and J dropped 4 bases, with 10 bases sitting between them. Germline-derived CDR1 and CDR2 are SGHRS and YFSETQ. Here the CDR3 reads CASSFIPSGNTIYF. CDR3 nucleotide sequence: TGCGCCAGCAGCTTTATCCCCAGCGGAAACACCATATATTTT.

CDR3 sequence (DNA): TGTGCCAGCAGTGAGGCAGGACAGGGGGCGCTGGGAAACATTCAGTACTTC. Residues: CASSEAGQGALGNIQYF. The chain links TRBV6-4 to TRBJ2-4; 11 bases are shared with TRBD1. CDR3 size: 17 residues. The V gene end was trimmed by 3 bases and the J gene end by 6 bases; junction bases not matched to a gene: 10. Per germline, CDR1 MRHNA and CDR2 SNTAGT.

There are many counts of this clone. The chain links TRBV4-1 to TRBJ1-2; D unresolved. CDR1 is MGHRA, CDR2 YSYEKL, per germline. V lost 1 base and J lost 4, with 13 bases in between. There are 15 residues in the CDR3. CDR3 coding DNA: TGCGCCAGCAGCCAAGCGGGCAATTTGCCCTATGGCTACACCTTC. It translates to CASSQAGNLPYGYTF.

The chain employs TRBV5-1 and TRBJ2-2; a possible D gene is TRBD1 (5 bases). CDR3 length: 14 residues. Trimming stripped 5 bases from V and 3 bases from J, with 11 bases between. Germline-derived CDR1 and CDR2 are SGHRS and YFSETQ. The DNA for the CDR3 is TGCGCCAGCAGTACGCTAGGGGACACCGGGGAGCTGTTTTTT. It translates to CASSTLGDTGELFF.

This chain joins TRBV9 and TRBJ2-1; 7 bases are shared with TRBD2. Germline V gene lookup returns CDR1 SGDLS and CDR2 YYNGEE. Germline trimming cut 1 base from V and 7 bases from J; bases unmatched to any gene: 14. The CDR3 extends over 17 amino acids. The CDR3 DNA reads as TGTGCCAGCAGCGTATCCCAAACGCGACTAGCTTATAATGAGCAGTTCTTC. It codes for CASSVSQTRLAYNEQFF.

CDR3 nucleotides: TGCGCCAGCAGCCAAGGGGCGGCGCGTGTGTTGAACACTGAAGCTTTCTTT. Translating gives CASSQGAARVLNTEAFF. The gene calls are TRBV4-1 and TRBJ1-1; D unclear. Germline V gene data show CDR1 as MGHRA and CDR2 as YSYEKL. V gave up 1 base and J gave up 0 bases, with 15 bases separating them. The CDR3 spans 17 residues.

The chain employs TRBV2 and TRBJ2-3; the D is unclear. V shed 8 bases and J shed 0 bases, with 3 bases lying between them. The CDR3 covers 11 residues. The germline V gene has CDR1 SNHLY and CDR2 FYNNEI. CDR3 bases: TGTGCCAGCGAGAGCACAGATACGCAGTATTTT. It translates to CASESTDTQYF.

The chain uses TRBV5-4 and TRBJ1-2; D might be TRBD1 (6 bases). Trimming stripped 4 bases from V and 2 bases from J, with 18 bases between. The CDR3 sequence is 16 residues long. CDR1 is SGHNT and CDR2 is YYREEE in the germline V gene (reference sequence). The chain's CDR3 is CASSTTTGATNYGYTF. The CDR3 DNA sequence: TGTGCCAGCAGCACGACGACAGGAGCCACCAACTATGGCTACACCTTC.

Here the CDR3 DNA reads TGTGCCAGTAGTATAGACCTAGCGGGGGGCGAGACCCAGTACTTC. Translated, it gives CASSIDLAGGETQYF. The chain joins TRBV19 to TRBJ2-5; 11 bases fit TRBD2. CDR1 LNHDA and CDR2 SQIVND come from the germline V gene (reference sequence). V was pared by 0 bases and J by 5 bases, with 2 bases of the junction left unmatched. The CDR3 covers 15 residues.

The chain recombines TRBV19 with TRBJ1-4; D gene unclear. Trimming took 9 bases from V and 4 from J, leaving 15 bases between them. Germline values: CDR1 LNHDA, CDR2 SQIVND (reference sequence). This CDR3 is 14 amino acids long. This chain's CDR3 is CASSVGRINEKLFF. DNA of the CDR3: TGTGCCAGCTCCGTGGGGAGGATTAATGAAAAACTGTTTTTT.

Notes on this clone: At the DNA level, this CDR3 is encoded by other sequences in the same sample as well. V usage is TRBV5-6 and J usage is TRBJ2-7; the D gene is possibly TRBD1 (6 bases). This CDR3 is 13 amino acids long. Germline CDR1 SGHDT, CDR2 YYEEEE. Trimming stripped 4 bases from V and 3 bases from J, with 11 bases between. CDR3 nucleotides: TGTGCCAGCAGCCCCGGGACAAACTACGAGCAGTACTTC. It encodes CASSPGTNYEQYF.

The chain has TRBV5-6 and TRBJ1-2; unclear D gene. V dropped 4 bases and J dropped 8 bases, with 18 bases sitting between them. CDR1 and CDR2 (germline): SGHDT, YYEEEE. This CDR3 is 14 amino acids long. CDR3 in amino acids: CASSRGMIGGGYTF. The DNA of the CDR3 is TGTGCCAGCAGCCGAGGTATGATCGGAGGAGGCTACACCTTC.

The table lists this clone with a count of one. Written as DNA, the CDR3 is TGCAGCGTTGAAGGGGCGTTCTCCGGGACAGGGGGCGGAGGCACCTTC. Translating gives CSVEGAFSGTGGGGTF. This chain uses TRBV29-1 with TRBJ1-2; 12 nucleotides match TRBD1. Germline CDR1 is SQVTM and CDR2 is ANQGSEA. J gave up 13 bases and V 1 base, and 16 bases lay outside the gene matches. This CDR3 has 16 amino acids.

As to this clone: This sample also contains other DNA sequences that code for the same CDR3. CDR3 region: CASSPGVYGYTF. The CDR3 nucleotides read TGTGCCAGCAGTCCAGGGGTCTATGGCTACACCTTC. The V call is TRBV5-6, the J call TRBJ1-2; possible D gene TRBD1, 6 bases. This CDR3 contains 12 residues. The germline CDR1 and CDR2 sequences are SGHDT and YYEEEE. The germline V and J ends were trimmed by 5 bases and 4 bases, with 9 bases remaining between them. The whole variable domain, remainder taken from reference TRBV5-6 and TRBJ1-2, is DAGVTQSPTHLIKTRGQQVTLRCSPKSGHDTVSWYQQALGQGPQFIFQYYEEEERQRGNFPDRFSGHQFPNYSSELNVNALLLGDSALYLCASSPGVYGYTFGSGTRLTVV.

CDR3 nucleotide sequence: TGTGCCAGCAGTTTTAAGGAGAACTATGGCTACACCTTC. Protein product: CASSFKENYGYTF. J is TRBJ1-2 and V is TRBV28; no reliable D call. Trimming took 3 bases from V and 2 from J, leaving 7 bases between them. This CDR3 contains 13 residues. Per germline, CDR1 MDHEN and CDR2 SYDVKM.

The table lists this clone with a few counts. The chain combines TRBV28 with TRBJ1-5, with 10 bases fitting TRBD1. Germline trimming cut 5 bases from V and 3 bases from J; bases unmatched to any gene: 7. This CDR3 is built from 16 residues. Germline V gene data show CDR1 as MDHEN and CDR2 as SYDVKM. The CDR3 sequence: CASSPLGTGDNQPQHF. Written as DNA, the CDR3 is TGTGCCAGCAGTCCCCTGGGGACAGGGGACAATCAGCCCCAGCATTTT.

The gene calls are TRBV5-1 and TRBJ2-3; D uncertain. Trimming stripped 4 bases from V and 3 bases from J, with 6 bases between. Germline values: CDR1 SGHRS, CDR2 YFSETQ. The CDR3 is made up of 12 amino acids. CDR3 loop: CASSTWTDTQYF. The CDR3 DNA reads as TGCGCCAGCAGCACCTGGACAGATACGCAGTATTTT.